This T cell receptor beta chain was captured by sequencing in a study of T-cell reconstitution after alpha-beta-depleted transplantation in children. General study points: Surviving recipient T cells and intrathymic progenitors accounted for some patients' high TCRbeta diversity at day 60. At around two months after transplant, the alpha-beta T cells were reportedly derived from several hundred expanded clones that came from non-depleted graft cells. By one year post-transplant, T-cell counts and diversity largely arose from T cells that were newly produced.

As it was prepared, the TCRbeta library received unique molecular identifiers. In TCRdb, the PCR reads were re-called with MiXCR into one record per CDR3 protein. Here the sample spans roughly 110,000 distinct CDR3 sequences, 10% being singletons. This clonotype was detected many times. Its matching antigen is unknown. Germline CDR1 reads MGHRA; CDR2 reads YSYEKL. The germline V and J ends were trimmed by 0 bases and 2 bases, with 10 bases remaining between them. The CDR3 loop spans 15 amino acids. The TCR comes from a boy between 2 and 15 years old with acute lymphoblastic leukemia, due to receive a stem cell transplant. The rearrangement links TRBV4-1 to TRBJ2-5, with no clear D. Material: PBMCs, obtained before TCRalphabeta/CD19-depleted stem cell transplant. The CDR3 sequence is CASSQDVGPQETQYF. CDR3 in DNA: TGCGCCAGCAGCCAAGATGTGGGCCCTCAAGAGACCCAGTACTTC.